The 13 T cell receptor beta chains below all came from one sample that was sequenced in a study of CD8+ T cells in alopecia areata. In each case, RNA was isolated and then reverse transcribed into cDNA as the sequencing template. Generated by immunoSEQ multiplex PCR, the TCRdb table keeps only in-frame clones and is missing some. The repertoire holds 150,000 to 200,000 clones, with roughly 66% as singletons. Sequenced material: CD8+ T cells sorted from blood, taken at week 0. Receptor source: a human donor with alopecia areata.

This clone was picked up a small number of times. The chain is built from TRBV15 and TRBJ1-5; TRBD1 matches at 7 bases. V was clipped by 5 bases and J by 0 bases; unmatched bases: 13. The germline V gene encodes CDR1 LNHNV and CDR2 YYDKDF (reference sequence). This CDR3 has 18 amino acids. The CDR3 sequence: CATSRTGTVETSNQPQHF. The CDR3 DNA sequence: TGTGCCACCAGCCGAACCGGGACAGTCGAGACTAGCAATCAGCCCCAGCATTTT.

There are a few counts of this clone. V usage is TRBV5-1 and J usage is TRBJ2-7; D is unclear. The germline V gene encodes CDR1 SGHRS and CDR2 YFSETQ. The CDR3 is 15 amino acids. Trimming cost V 1 base and J 0 bases, with 11 bases left between them. CDR3 in DNA: TGCGCCAGCAGCTTGACTGGTCCGAACTCCTACGAGCAGTACTTC. Translation: CASSLTGPNSYEQYF.

The chain couples TRBV29-1 to TRBJ2-1; 7 bases match TRBD1. V shed 7 bases and J 3 bases; nucleotides not matched to a gene: 9. CDR3 size: 14 residues. CDR1 and CDR2 (germline): SQVTM, ANQGSEA. The CDR3 DNA follows: TGCAGCGCCGCAAACAGGGGTTTCTACAATGAGCAGTTCTTC. Protein product: CSAANRGFYNEQFF.

The chain has TRBV27 and TRBJ2-7; D ambiguous. CDR3 length: 14 amino acids. Per germline, CDR1 MNHEY and CDR2 SMNVEV (reference sequence). V lost 3 bases to trimming and J lost 2 bases, with 11 bases between them. The CDR3 coding sequence is TGTGCCAGCAGTTTCGGACCCGGCCCCTACGAGCAGTACTTC. It translates to CASSFGPGPYEQYF.

Of note for this clone: This sample also contains other DNA sequences that code for the same CDR3. V is TRBV30 and J is TRBJ2-3; D gene unclear. V was cut by 3 bases and J by 4 bases, with 2 bases left in between. The CDR3 has 10 residues. Germline V CDR1 and CDR2: GTSNPN, SVGIG (reference sequence). The CDR3 reads CAWSADTQYF. The CDR3 DNA is TGTGCCTGGAGCGCAGATACGCAGTATTTT.

The V gene is TRBV5-1, the J gene TRBJ2-1; D assignment may be TRBD1 or TRBD2 (5 bases each). The V end was cut by 7 bases, the J end by 4 bases, with 15 bases between. Looked up from germline, CDR1 is SGHRS and CDR2 is YFSETQ. The CDR3 runs to 14 residues. The CDR3 region is CASEGKPKYNEQFF. The DNA for the CDR3 is TGCGCCAGCGAGGGGAAGCCAAAGTACAATGAGCAGTTCTTC. Using reference TRBV5-1 and TRBJ2-1 for the parts outside the CDR3, the full variable domain is KAGVTQTPRYLIKTRGQQVTLSCSPISGHRSVSWYQQTPGQGLQFLFEYFSETQRNKGNFPGRFSGRQFSNSRSEMNVSTLELGDSALYLCASEGKPKYNEQFFGPGTRLTVL.

V usage is TRBV6-5 and J usage is TRBJ2-7, with 8 bases that match TRBD1. From germline, CDR1 is MNHEY and CDR2 SVGAGI. The CDR3 has 14 amino acids. V was clipped by 2 bases and J by 5 bases; unmatched bases: 5. The CDR3 DNA follows: TGTGCCAGCAGTTACAGGGCAGGGGGCGACGAGCAGTACTTC. Its translation: CASSYRAGGDEQYF.

The chain joins TRBV19 to TRBJ2-6; a possible D gene is TRBD2 (7 bases). This CDR3 comprises 16 residues. The germline V and J ends were trimmed by 5 bases and 2 bases, with 13 bases remaining between them. CDR1 is LNHDA, CDR2 SQIVND, per germline (reference sequence). This CDR3 is CASSPDGGPGANVLTF. CDR3 sequence (DNA): TGTGCCAGTAGTCCCGACGGGGGGCCTGGGGCCAACGTCCTGACTTTC.

This clone was found a few times. The gene calls are TRBV19 and TRBJ1-5; 10 bases agree with TRBD1. CDR3 length: 18 residues. Germline loops: CDR1 LNHDA, CDR2 SQIVND (reference sequence). J was trimmed by 0 bases and V by 5 bases; bases with no gene match: 10. CDR3 DNA sequence: TGTGCCAGTAGTGCCGACAGGGGGCCTTCGTATAGCAATCAGCCCCAGCATTTT. Translated, it gives CASSADRGPSYSNQPQHF. The complete variable domain, with remaining parts taken from reference TRBV19 and TRBJ1-5, reads DGGITQSPKYLFRKEGQNVTLSCEQNLNHDAMYWYRQDPGQGLRLIYYSQIVNDFQKGDIAEGYSVSREKKESFPLTVTSAQKNPTAFYLCASSADRGPSYSNQPQHFGDGTRLSIL.

The chain is built from TRBV29-1 and TRBJ2-2; TRBD2 matches 7 bases. CDR1 SQVTM and CDR2 ANQGSEA come from the germline V gene. The V gene end was trimmed by 2 bases and the J gene end by 7 bases; junction bases not matched to a gene: 7. The CDR3 runs 14 residues. CDR3 nucleotide sequence: TGCAGCGTTGAACCCAGCGGGGCGGGCGGGGAGCTGTTTTTT. It codes for CSVEPSGAGGELFF.

In its sample, this clone was seen a few times. The genes are TRBV4-1 and TRBJ2-1, with 11 nucleotides matching TRBD2. The CDR3 has 16 residues. Looked up from germline, CDR1 is MGHRA and CDR2 is YSYEKL. After removal of 7 bases from V and 6 bases from J, the junction contained 11 bases not matched to a gene. The CDR3 DNA is TGCGCCAGCACACAAAGGACTAGCGGGTTTGGCAATGAGCAGTTCTTC. Amino acids: CASTQRTSGFGNEQFF.

The J gene is TRBJ1-1, the V gene TRBV4-2, with D possibly matching TRBD1 (6 bases). CDR3 length: 18 amino acids. The V gene lost 0 bases and the J gene lost 7 bases, with 24 bases spanning the gap. Per germline, CDR1 LGHNA and CDR2 YNFKEQ. CDR3 in amino acids: CASSQEGGGGVMGREAFF. For the CDR3, the DNA is TGTGCCAGCAGCCAAGAAGGCGGAGGGGGTGTTATGGGCCGTGAAGCTTTCTTT.

The DNA of the CDR3 is TGTGCCAGCAGTTTACCGGCGGGAGGGCGATACAATGAGCAGTTCTTC. This sequence encodes CASSLPAGGRYNEQFF. This rearrangement joins TRBV27 to TRBJ2-1, with 9 bases identical to TRBD2. The J segment lost 4 bases and the V segment lost 2 bases, leaving 6 bases of the junction unmatched. Germline CDR1 is MNHEY and CDR2 is SMNVEV (reference sequence). The CDR3 has 16 residues.